Presented here are 25 T cell receptor beta chains from one specimen sequenced in a study of CD8+CD57+ T cells in acquired aplastic anemia. TCR beta VDJ combinations and CDR3 sequences were profiled from genomic DNA. TCRdb re-called the reads with MiXCR, one entry per CDR3 protein. The sample contains some 120,000 distinct CDR3 sequences, about 48% of which appear only once. Material for sequencing was sorted CD4+, CD8+, or CD8+CD57+ T cells (not recorded which) from PBMCs. These receptors came from a human donor in good health, serving as a control.

The rearrangement links TRBV2 to TRBJ1-6; TRBD1 aligns across 8 bases. The germline CDR1 and CDR2 sequences are SNHLY and FYNNEI. V dropped 2 bases and J dropped 0; count of bases not matched to a gene: 3. The CDR3 is 17 amino acids. Here the CDR3 DNA reads TGTGCCAGCAGTGAACAGGGGGCCATCTCCTATAATTCACCCCTCCACTTT. Amino acids: CASSEQGAISYNSPLHF. Drawing the rest from reference TRBV2 and TRBJ1-6, the complete variable domain is EPEVTQTPSHQVTQMGQEVILRCVPISNHLYFYWYRQILGQKVEFLVSFYNNEISEKSEIFDDQFSVERPDGSNFTLKIRSTKLEDSAMYFCASSEQGAISYNSPLHFGNGTRLTVT.

The sample holds one count of this clonotype. This chain joins TRBV20-1 and TRBJ2-7; 9 nucleotides agree with TRBD1. CDR3 size: 14 residues. The V gene's germline CDR1 is DFQATT and CDR2 SNEGSKA (reference sequence). The junction had 8 bases not matched to a gene; V was cut back by 3 bases and J by 5 bases. CDR3 sequence reads: CSASFRTGAHEQYF. CDR3 DNA: TGCAGTGCTAGCTTCAGGACAGGGGCCCACGAGCAGTACTTC.

This clonotype was counted at least ten times. The rearrangement joins TRBV5-6 to TRBJ1-1; D call uncertain. V was pared by 3 bases and J by 4 bases, with 16 bases between. Germline CDR1 SGHDT, CDR2 YYEEEE. The CDR3 spans 15 residues. The CDR3 spells CASSSMRGDSTEAFF. The CDR3 DNA reads as TGTGCCAGCAGCTCCATGCGGGGTGATAGCACTGAAGCTTTCTTT.

The V call is TRBV29-1, the J call TRBJ2-3; TRBD2 agrees at 9 bases. Per the germline V gene, CDR1 is SQVTM and CDR2 is ANQGSEA. The CDR3 consists of 14 residues. The junction had 8 bases not matched to a gene; V was cut back by 8 bases and J by 2 bases. The CDR3 coding sequence is TGCAGCTTAGTACTAGCGGGCCCCACAGATACGCAGTATTTT. This encodes CSLVLAGPTDTQYF.

The gene calls are TRBV7-8 and TRBJ1-4, with D maybe TRBD1 (5 bases). The CDR3 loop spans 15 amino acids. V was cut by 5 bases and J by 8 bases, with 18 bases left in between. The germline CDR1 and CDR2 sequences are SGHVS and FQNEAQ. CDR3 protein: CASSPVGQGGEKLFF. CDR3 bases: TGTGCCAGCAGCCCGGTGGGGCAAGGAGGGGAAAAACTGTTTTTT.

The rearrangement joins TRBV29-1 to TRBJ2-5; the match to TRBD1 covers 9 bases. This CDR3 has 14 residues. Germline V lookup: CDR1 SQVTM, CDR2 ANQGSEA. The J segment lost 3 bases and the V segment lost 3 bases, leaving 5 bases of the junction unmatched. CDR3 loop: CSVEDGQGKETQYF. DNA for the CDR3: TGCAGCGTTGAGGATGGACAGGGGAAAGAGACCCAGTACTTC.

The V and J genes are TRBV15 and TRBJ1-4; D unresolved. CDR1 is LNHNV, CDR2 YYDKDF, per germline (reference sequence). V was pared by 0 bases and J by 7 bases, with 12 bases between. CDR3 length: 15 residues. Written as DNA, the CDR3 is TGTGCCACCAGCAGAGATAGAGCAGGAACTGAAAAACTGTTTTTT. Protein: CATSRDRAGTEKLFF.

The CDR3 DNA reads as TGTGCCAGTAGTATAGAGGGACGGGGGAACACTGAAGCTTTCTTT. Translating gives CASSIEGRGNTEAFF. The genes are TRBV19 and TRBJ1-1, with D perhaps TRBD1 (5 bases). Trimming took 0 bases from V and 1 from J, leaving 9 bases between them. The CDR3 runs 15 residues. Germline loops: CDR1 LNHDA, CDR2 SQIVND (reference sequence). Filled out from reference TRBV19 and TRBJ1-1, the complete variable domain reads DGGITQSPKYLFRKEGQNVTLSCEQNLNHDAMYWYRQDPGQGLRLIYYSQIVNDFQKGDIAEGYSVSREKKESFPLTVTSAQKNPTAFYLCASSIEGRGNTEAFFGQGTRLTVV.

This clonotype occurred a few times. The CDR3 DNA sequence: TGTGCCATCAGCGACCGCTCAGGAATGACTGAAGCTTTCTTT. Its translation is CAISDRSGMTEAFF. The chain uses TRBV10-3 and TRBJ1-1; no firm D call. This CDR3 contains 14 residues. V lost 6 bases and J lost 5, with 16 bases in between. Germline values: CDR1 ENHRY, CDR2 SYGVKD.

The gene calls are TRBV11-2 and TRBJ1-4; 7 nucleotides line up with TRBD1. The V gene end was trimmed by 6 bases and the J gene end by 6 bases; junction bases not matched to a gene: 4. Germline V gene lookup returns CDR1 SGHAT and CDR2 FQNNGV. This CDR3 contains 13 residues. This CDR3 is CASSPGTDEKLFF. In DNA, the CDR3 is TGTGCCAGCAGTCCCGGGACAGATGAAAAACTGTTTTTT.

This chain uses TRBV25-1 with TRBJ2-7; TRBD1 might be the D (7 bases). Germline loops: CDR1 MGHDK, CDR2 SYGVNS. Deletions cut 10 bases from V and 5 bases from J, with 18 bases between. The CDR3 runs 13 residues. The CDR3 protein is CAMSPEGANEQYF. In DNA, the CDR3 is TGTGCCATGAGTCCGGAGGGGGCCAACGAGCAGTACTTC.

The chain links TRBV11-2 to TRBJ2-7; no reliable D call. The CDR3 consists of 15 residues. Trimming pared 0 bases from V and 2 bases from J, leaving 11 bases between. Per the germline V gene, CDR1 is SGHAT and CDR2 is FQNNGV. This chain's CDR3 is CASSLETTHPYEQYF. CDR3 nucleotides: TGTGCCAGCAGCTTAGAAACAACGCATCCCTACGAGCAGTACTTC.

This clonotype showed up many times. The rearrangement joins TRBV7-3 to TRBJ2-3; D possibly corresponds to TRBD2 (5 bases). The CDR3 is 11 amino acids. Trimming stripped 5 bases from V and 5 bases from J, with 5 bases between. Looked up from germline, CDR1 is SGHTA and CDR2 is FQGTGA. CDR3 nucleotides: TGTGCCAGCAGCCGGGGAGATACGCAGTATTTT. Amino acids: CASSRGDTQYF.

The CDR3 nucleotides read TGTGCCATCAGTGGCACCAGGACCGGGACAGGGGCCAACGTCCTGACTTTC. It specifies CAISGTRTGTGANVLTF. The rearrangement links TRBV10-3 to TRBJ2-6, with D maybe TRBD1 (6 bases). The germline V gene encodes CDR1 ENHRY and CDR2 SYGVKD. V lost 4 bases to trimming and J lost 4 bases, with 17 bases between them. This CDR3 contains 17 residues.

This clonotype was detected ten times or more. CDR3 coding DNA: TGCAGTGCTAGGGCGCGGGGGGGAGCAGATACGCAGTATTTT. Its translation is CSARARGGADTQYF. V is TRBV20-1 and J is TRBJ2-3; 9 bases agree with TRBD2. Per the germline V gene, CDR1 is DFQATT and CDR2 is SNEGSKA (reference sequence). The CDR3 consists of 14 residues. After removal of 3 bases from V and 4 bases from J, the junction contained 5 bases not matched to a gene.

This chain joins TRBV2 and TRBJ2-3; maybe TRBD1 (5 bases). Trimming removed 7 bases from V and 2 bases from J, with 10 bases in between. Germline V lookup: CDR1 SNHLY, CDR2 FYNNEI. The CDR3 runs 13 residues. CDR3 DNA: TGTGCCAGCACCCTGGACACCACAGATACGCAGTATTTT. Amino acids: CASTLDTTDTQYF.

The rearrangement joins TRBV29-1 to TRBJ1-6; TRBD1 matches at 7 bases. V was pared by 6 bases and J by 6 bases, with 2 bases of the junction left unmatched. CDR1 and CDR2 (germline): SQVTM, ANQGSEA. The CDR3 covers 12 residues. For the CDR3, the DNA is TGCAGCGTCAGACAGGGTAATTCACCCCTCCACTTT. As protein: CSVRQGNSPLHF.

This clonotype showed up many times. The rearrangement joins TRBV20-1 to TRBJ2-7; 9 positions agree with TRBD2. V lost 3 bases and J lost 1; bases outside the gene matches: 7. The CDR3 is made up of 15 amino acids. Per germline, CDR1 DFQATT and CDR2 SNEGSKA (reference sequence). The CDR3 is CSASPAGGLSYEQYF. The CDR3 DNA follows: TGCAGTGCTAGCCCAGCGGGGGGCCTTTCCTACGAGCAGTACTTC.

V is TRBV10-1 and J is TRBJ2-2; the D gene is possibly TRBD1 (6 bases). Germline loops: CDR1 WNHNN, CDR2 SYGVQD (reference sequence). V was pared by 4 bases and J by 6 bases, with 12 bases between. The CDR3 totals 14 residues. For the CDR3, the DNA is TGCGCCAGCAGTGTCCTACAGGGACCCGGGGAGCTGTTTTTT. It specifies CASSVLQGPGELFF.

This clonotype was recorded many times. The chain has TRBV5-6 and TRBJ1-2; 7 bases fit TRBD1. This CDR3 comprises 16 residues. V lost 0 bases and J lost 3; bases outside the gene matches: 8. Germline values: CDR1 SGHDT, CDR2 YYEEEE. DNA of the CDR3: TGTGCCAGCAGCTTGGACGCGGGACAGCTTTACTATGGCTACACCTTC. Amino acids: CASSLDAGQLYYGYTF.

The chain is built from TRBV24-1 and TRBJ1-5; no definite D call. Deletions cut 3 bases from V and 1 base from J, with 6 bases between. CDR1 and CDR2 from the germline V gene are KGHDR and SFDVKD. The CDR3 runs 14 residues. The CDR3 region has the DNA TGTGCCACCAGTGATCCCCAAAGCAATCAGCCCCAGCATTTT. This sequence encodes CATSDPQSNQPQHF.

This chain uses TRBV25-1 with TRBJ1-2, with TRBD1 as a possible D gene (5 bases). V was cut by 1 base and J by 4 bases, with 10 bases left in between. The germline CDR1 and CDR2 sequences are MGHDK and SYGVNS. The CDR3 is made up of 14 amino acids. The DNA for the CDR3 is TGTGCCAGCAGTGAATCTGGGGCGTTCTATGGCTACACCTTC. Encoded protein: CASSESGAFYGYTF.

As concerns this clonotype: Possible read error: a much larger clone is one base away. This CDR3 fails to terminate in the conserved phenylalanine or tryptophan, so it likely reflects a read error. Here the CDR3 reads CASSYSLPGRNYNEQFS. CDR3 nucleotides: TGTGCCAGCAGTTACTCGCTTCCCGGGAGGAATTACAATGAGCAGTTCTCC. The chain carries TRBV6-2 or TRBV6-3 and TRBJ2-1; 7 bases agree with TRBD2. CDR1 is MNHEY, CDR2 SVGEGT, per germline. The trim removed 0 bases at V and 4 bases at J, leaving 9 bases unmatched. The CDR3 contains 17 residues.

Notes on this clonotype: A read error is possible here, since a much larger clone lies one base away. This rearrangement joins TRBV6-5 to TRBJ2-3, with 7 nucleotides matching TRBD1. This CDR3 comprises 14 residues. Germline loops: CDR1 MNHEY, CDR2 SVGAGI. The chain's CDR3 is CASSYQGGTDTQCF. DNA of the CDR3: TGTGCCAGCAGTTACCAAGGGGGCACAGATACGCAGTGTTTT.

This clonotype came up many times. The chain uses TRBV2 and TRBJ1-2, with D hard to call. Germline V gene lookup returns CDR1 SNHLY and CDR2 FYNNEI. This CDR3 has 11 residues. V was cut by 8 bases and J by 1 base, with 5 bases left in between. CDR3 residues: CASGDNYGYTF. The CDR3 DNA reads as TGTGCCAGCGGGGATAACTATGGCTACACCTTC. The complete variable domain, with remaining parts taken from reference TRBV2 and TRBJ1-2, reads EPEVTQTPSHQVTQMGQEVILRCVPISNHLYFYWYRQILGQKVEFLVSFYNNEISEKSEIFDDQFSVERPDGSNFTLKIRSTKLEDSAMYFCASGDNYGYTFGSGTRLTVV.